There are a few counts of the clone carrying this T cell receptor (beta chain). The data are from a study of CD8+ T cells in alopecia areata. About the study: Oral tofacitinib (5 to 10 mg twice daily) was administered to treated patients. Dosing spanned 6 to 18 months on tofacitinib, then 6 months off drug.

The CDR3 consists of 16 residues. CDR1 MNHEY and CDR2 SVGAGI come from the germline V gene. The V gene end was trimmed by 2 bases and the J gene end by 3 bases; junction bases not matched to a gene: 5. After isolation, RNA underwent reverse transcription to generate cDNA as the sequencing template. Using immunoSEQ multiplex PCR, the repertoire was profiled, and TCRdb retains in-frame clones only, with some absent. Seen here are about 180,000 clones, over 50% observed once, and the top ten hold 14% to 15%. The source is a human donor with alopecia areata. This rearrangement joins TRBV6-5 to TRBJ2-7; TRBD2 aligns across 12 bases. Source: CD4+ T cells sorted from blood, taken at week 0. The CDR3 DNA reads TGTGCCAGCAGTTACGGGCTAGCGGGGGGGGGCTACGAGCAGTACTTC. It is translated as CASSYGLAGGGYEQYF.